A single sample gave rise to the 18 T cell receptor beta chains below, sequenced in a study of blood T cell repertoires in COVID-19. Only in-frame clones appear in the TCRdb table, and some are missing; sequencing was by immunoSEQ multiplex PCR. The sample gives 55,000 to 75,000 clones, approximately 86% of which show up once; approximately 7% is in the top ten. Specimen: peripheral blood. These receptors all stem from a human donor with active COVID-19. The donor label of this sample is uncertain.

The rearrangement links TRBV7-3 to TRBJ2-2; 8 nucleotides align to TRBD1. This CDR3 contains 14 residues. V gave up 5 bases and J gave up 5 bases; unmatched junction bases: 4. Germline CDR1 is SGHTA and CDR2 is FQGTGA. This chain's CDR3 is CASSRDRRTGELFF. The DNA for the CDR3 is TGTGCCAGCAGCCGGGACAGGAGGACCGGGGAGCTGTTTTTT.

V usage is TRBV9 and J usage is TRBJ2-1; 13 bases match TRBD2. J gave up 0 bases and V 4 bases, and 4 bases lay outside the gene matches. Per germline, CDR1 SGDLS and CDR2 YYNGEE. The CDR3 contains 17 residues. Written as DNA, the CDR3 is TGTGCCAGCAGCATATGGACTAGCGGGGGCTCCTACAATGAGCAGTTCTTC. Translation gives CASSIWTSGGSYNEQFF.

The J gene is TRBJ1-1, the V gene TRBV5-6; TRBD1 agrees at 11 bases. V trimming: 3 bases; J trimming: 1 base; junction bases outside the gene matches: 8. Per germline, CDR1 SGHDT and CDR2 YYEEEE. CDR3 size: 17 residues. The DNA of the CDR3 is TGTGCCAGCAGCTCGCCCCGGGACAGGGGGTGGAACACTGAAGCTTTCTTT. It encodes CASSSPRDRGWNTEAFF.

This chain uses TRBV4-1 with TRBJ1-6, with D possibly being TRBD1 (6 bases). There are 17 residues in the CDR3. Germline V gene sequence: CDR1 MGHRA, CDR2 YSYEKL. V lost 0 bases and J 4 bases, leaving 13 bases between the germline ends. The CDR3 spells CASSQDLTGSYNSPLHF. In DNA, the CDR3 is TGCGCCAGCAGCCAAGATCTCACAGGGTCATATAATTCACCCCTCCACTTT.

Only a few counts were recorded for this clone. The V call is TRBV10-3, the J call TRBJ1-1; maybe TRBD1 (6 bases). Trimming took 4 bases from V and 0 from J, leaving 9 bases between them. This CDR3 is 14 amino acids long. CDR1 is ENHRY and CDR2 is SYGVKD in the germline V gene. CDR3 coding DNA: TGTGCCATCAGTGCACAGGGACTGAACACTGAAGCTTTCTTT. Its translation: CAISAQGLNTEAFF.

The chain uses TRBV3-1 (or the pseudogene TRBV3-2) and TRBJ2-1, with 9 bases identical to TRBD2. The CDR3 runs 18 residues. Germline V CDR1 and CDR2: LGHDT, YNNKEL (reference sequence). The J segment lost 7 bases and the V segment lost 0 bases, leaving 13 bases of the junction unmatched. CDR3: CASSQERASGIKGNEQFF. The CDR3 DNA reads TGTGCCAGCAGCCAAGAGCGGGCTAGCGGGATAAAGGGGAATGAGCAGTTCTTC.

For the CDR3, the DNA is TGCGCCAGCAGCTTGGGACACCGTGAAGCTTTCTTT. Its translation is CASSLGHREAFF. The chain joins TRBV5-1 to TRBJ1-1, with no clear D. Deletions cut 0 bases from V and 7 bases from J, with 7 bases between. The CDR3 consists of 12 residues. Germline loops: CDR1 SGHRS, CDR2 YFSETQ.

The chain links TRBV11-2 to TRBJ1-4; 11 bases line up with TRBD1. Germline loops: CDR1 SGHAT, CDR2 FQNNGV. The length of the CDR3 is 14 residues. V shed 5 bases and J 7 bases; nucleotides not matched to a gene: 3. For the CDR3, the DNA is TGTGCCAGCAGCCCCGGACAGGGGGCTGAAAAACTGTTTTTT. The encoded protein is CASSPGQGAEKLFF.

In this sample, this clone turned up a few times. The chain is built from TRBV4-1 and TRBJ1-2; 10 nucleotides agree with TRBD1. V gave up 4 bases and J gave up 7 bases; unmatched junction bases: 12. This CDR3 has 16 amino acids. The germline V gene has CDR1 MGHRA and CDR2 YSYEKL. This CDR3 reads CASSRPVPTGGFGYTF. The CDR3 DNA follows: TGCGCCAGCAGCCGCCCGGTGCCGACAGGGGGCTTTGGCTACACCTTC.

The chain links TRBV3-1 (or the pseudogene TRBV3-2) to TRBJ2-7; D is unresolved. CDR3 length equals 14 residues. The germline gives CDR1 LGHDT, CDR2 YNNKEL (reference sequence). Trimming took 4 bases from V and 1 from J, leaving 11 bases between them. This chain's CDR3 is CASSPLTTSYEQYF. CDR3 bases: TGTGCCAGCAGCCCTTTAACGACTTCCTACGAGCAGTACTTC.

A single count supports this clone. V gene TRBV5-4 combines with J gene TRBJ1-1; 7 bases agree with TRBD1. The V segment lost 1 base and the J segment 4 bases; nucleotides outside the gene matches: 7. CDR3 length: 15 residues. Germline-derived CDR1 and CDR2 are SGHNT and YYREEE (reference sequence). CDR3 protein: CASSLIQAGGTEAFF. In DNA form, the CDR3 reads TGTGCCAGCAGCTTGATACAGGCAGGGGGCACTGAAGCTTTCTTT. Filled out from reference TRBV5-4 and TRBJ1-1, the complete variable domain reads ETGVTQSPTHLIKTRGQQVTLRCSSQSGHNTVSWYQQALGQGPQFIFQYYREEENGRGNFPPRFSGLQFPNYSSELNVNALELDDSALYLCASSLIQAGGTEAFFGQGTRLTVV.

The genes are TRBV11-2 and TRBJ1-2; TRBD1 might be the D (5 bases). Germline V gives CDR1 SGHAT, CDR2 FQNNGV. V was clipped by 6 bases and J by 13 bases, with 24 bases between them. The CDR3 sequence is 14 residues long. The CDR3 region has the DNA TGTGCCAGCAGTTCTACCCGGGACGGAGGGTTTAGCACCTTC. Translating gives CASSSTRDGGFSTF.

This clone occurred once. The rearrangement uses TRBV9 and TRBJ2-3, with a tentative D call TRBD2 (5 bases). Per germline, CDR1 SGDLS and CDR2 YYNGEE. V lost 4 bases to trimming and J lost 9 bases, with 15 bases between them. CDR3 size: 13 residues. The DNA of the CDR3 is TGTGCCAGCAGCCCAACTAGGAAAGGCACGCAGTATTTT. This sequence encodes CASSPTRKGTQYF.

This clone was counted only a few times. V usage is TRBV6-2 or TRBV6-3 and J usage is TRBJ2-6; TRBD2 might be the D (6 bases). V lost 5 bases, J lost 1 base, and 9 bases lay in between. The V gene's germline CDR1 is MNHEY and CDR2 SVGEGT. This CDR3 region has 15 residues. Written as DNA, the CDR3 is TGTGCCAGCAGTAGACGGGGGTCTGGGGCCAACGTCCTGACTTTC. Translation: CASSRRGSGANVLTF.

This clone has only one observation. The rearrangement uses TRBV6-5 and TRBJ2-5; 10 bases are a match to TRBD1. Trimming removed 7 bases from V and 5 bases from J; junction bases left unmatched: 10. The CDR3 runs to 15 residues. CDR1 is MNHEY, CDR2 SVGAGI, per germline. The CDR3 DNA reads TGTGCCAGCACCCTCGGGACAGGGGATGTGGAGACCCAGTACTTC. Protein product: CASTLGTGDVETQYF.

The V and J genes are TRBV19 and TRBJ1-1, with D maybe TRBD1 (5 bases). Trimming took off 5 bases at V and 4 bases at J, with 14 bases between the two ends. This CDR3 has 14 amino acids. The germline gives CDR1 LNHDA, CDR2 SQIVND (reference sequence). The CDR3 region has the DNA TGTGCCAGTAGTCCCCATGGGGCGCGCACTGAAGCTTTCTTT. Translating it yields CASSPHGARTEAFF.

The rearrangement uses TRBV10-3 and TRBJ2-7, with 8 bases matching TRBD1. V dropped 5 bases and J dropped 3; count of bases not matched to a gene: 6. The CDR3 totals 14 residues. Germline lookup yields CDR1 ENHRY and CDR2 SYGVKD. The CDR3, as DNA: TGTGCCATCAGTCCCGACAGGGGAGACTACGAGCAGTACTTC. As protein: CAISPDRGDYEQYF.

The rearrangement uses TRBV5-4 and TRBJ1-1, with D possibly being TRBD1 (6 bases). This CDR3 has 14 amino acids. V gave up 4 bases and J gave up 5 bases, with 15 bases separating them. Germline lookup yields CDR1 SGHNT and CDR2 YYREEE (reference sequence). The CDR3 is CASSPDRTVTEAFF. The CDR3 DNA reads TGTGCCAGCAGCCCTGATAGGACAGTGACTGAAGCTTTCTTT.